A single sample gave rise to the 28 T cell receptor beta chains below, sequenced in a study of T cell responses to AZD1222 COVID-19 vaccine. Here immunoSEQ multiplex PCR was the method, and the copy in TCRdb shows in-frame clones only, minus some. The table has some 130,000 clones, roughly 93% seen once. The sample consisted of peripheral blood, taken on day 0 of AZD1222 vaccination. The receptors stem from an adult in good health.

The genes are TRBV19 and TRBJ2-1; 8 bases line up with TRBD1. The V and J ends lost 9 bases and 6 bases, in that order; junction bases with no gene match: 10. CDR1 LNHDA and CDR2 SQIVND come from the germline V gene (reference sequence). This CDR3 is 14 amino acids long. The CDR3 loop is CASKPGTGLNEQFF. CDR3 nucleotide sequence: TGTGCCAGCAAACCCGGGACAGGCCTCAATGAGCAGTTCTTC.

Concerning this clone: Other DNA sequences in this specimen translate into the identical CDR3. This chain connects TRBV7-2 to TRBJ1-1; the D gene is possibly TRBD1 (5 bases). Germline CDR1 is SGHTA and CDR2 is FQGNSA. The CDR3 has 13 residues. Trimming stripped 3 bases from V and 1 base from J, with 6 bases between. The CDR3 nucleotides are TGTGCCAGCAGCTTGACAGAGAACACTGAAGCTTTCTTT. Translating it yields CASSLTENTEAFF. Supplemented by reference TRBV7-2 and TRBJ1-1, the full variable domain reads GAGVSQSPSNKVTEKGKDVELRCDPISGHTALYWYRQSLGQGLEFLIYFQGNSAPDKSGLPSDRFSAERTGGSVSTLTIQRTQQEDSAVYLCASSLTENTEAFFGQGTRLTVV.

Notes on this clone: In the same sample, other DNA sequences code for this CDR3. The CDR3 is CASSSTGMNTEAFF. The CDR3 DNA reads TGTGCCAGCAGCTCGACAGGGATGAACACTGAAGCTTTCTTT. V usage is TRBV7-6 and J usage is TRBJ1-1; the match to TRBD1 covers 7 bases. Trimming removed 4 bases from V and 0 bases from J; junction bases left unmatched: 2. The V gene's germline CDR1 is SGHVS and CDR2 FNYEAQ. This CDR3 has 14 amino acids. The full variable domain, rest sourced from reference TRBV7-6 and TRBJ1-1, is GAGVSQSPRYKVTKRGQDVALRCDPISGHVSLYWYRQALGQGPEFLTYFNYEAQQDKSGLPNDRFSAERPEGSISTLTIQRTEQRDSAMYRCASSSTGMNTEAFFGQGTRLTVV.

J is TRBJ1-6 and V is TRBV28; TRBD1 might be the D (5 bases). V was trimmed by 1 base and J by 11 bases, leaving 12 bases between them. This CDR3 has 14 residues. The germline gives CDR1 MDHEN, CDR2 SYDVKM. CDR3 sequence reads: CASSLSSWDAPLHF. In DNA form, the CDR3 reads TGTGCCAGCAGTTTATCATCCTGGGACGCACCCCTCCACTTT. Full variable domain (rest looked up from reference TRBV28 and TRBJ1-6): DVKVTQSSRYLVKRTGEKVFLECVQDMDHENMFWYRQDPGLGLRLIYFSYDVKMKEKGDIPEGYSVSREKKERFSLILESASTNQTSMYLCASSLSSWDAPLHFGNGTRLTVT.

This rearrangement joins TRBV2 to TRBJ2-2; D perhaps matches TRBD1 (5 bases). The ends were cut back, 7 bases at V and 6 bases at J, with 15 bases in the middle. The CDR3 length is 14 residues. CDR1 is SNHLY, CDR2 FYNNEI, per germline. Written as DNA, the CDR3 is TGTGCCAGCACGGCAGGGTTTTTCTCCGGGGAGCTGTTTTTT. Its translation is CASTAGFFSGELFF.

In this sample, this clone turned up a few times. The J gene is TRBJ1-5, the V gene TRBV19; D gene uncertain. CDR1 and CDR2 from the germline V gene are LNHDA and SQIVND (reference sequence). Trimming stripped 2 bases from V and 9 bases from J, with 11 bases between. The CDR3 loop spans 13 amino acids. CDR3 in amino acids: CASSIQRSGPQHF. The CDR3 DNA sequence: TGTGCCAGTAGTATACAGCGTAGCGGGCCCCAGCATTTT.

The V gene is TRBV11-3, the J gene TRBJ1-5; the D is unclear. The germline gives CDR1 SGHNT, CDR2 YENEEA. The CDR3 spans 13 residues. V lost 1 base and J lost 7, with 8 bases in between. This CDR3 is CASSLGRPQPQHF. CDR3 nucleotide sequence: TGTGCCAGCAGCTTAGGAAGACCACAGCCCCAGCATTTT. The full variable domain, in which reference TRBV11-3 and TRBJ1-5 provide the parts outside the CDR3, is EAGVVQSPRYKIIEKKQPVAFWCNPISGHNTLYWYLQNLGQGPELLIRYENEEAVDDSQLPKDRFSAERLKGVDSTLKIQPAELGDSAVYLCASSLGRPQPQHFGDGTRLSIL.

The count of this clone is one. The chain combines TRBV27 with TRBJ2-1; 13 bases line up with TRBD2. V gave up 5 bases and J gave up 8 bases; unmatched junction bases: 12. Germline V gene lookup returns CDR1 MNHEY and CDR2 SMNVEV (reference sequence). The CDR3 runs 17 residues. The CDR3 reads CASSASLLAGGPDEQFF. In DNA, the CDR3 is TGTGCCAGCAGTGCCTCGCTACTAGCGGGAGGGCCCGATGAGCAGTTCTTC.

The chain recombines TRBV23-1 with TRBJ1-2; D is ambiguous. TRBV23-1 has ORF status, its function being uncertain. The CDR3 totals 16 residues. V was pared by 2 bases and J by 4 bases, with 17 bases between. The CDR3 sequence: CASSQRLPGGRYGYTF. In nucleotides, the CDR3 is TGCGCCAGCAGTCAACGCCTCCCGGGCGGCCGCTATGGCTACACCTTC.

This sequence joins TRBV18 and TRBJ1-2, with TRBD1 as a possible D gene (5 bases). This CDR3 contains 14 residues. Trimming left V 4 bases short and J 6 bases short, with 15 bases between. CDR1 and CDR2 (germline): KGHSH, LQKENI. The CDR3 region has the DNA TGTGCCAGCTCACTTCAGGGTATGTTGGATGGCTACACCTTC. It specifies CASSLQGMLDGYTF.

The J gene is TRBJ1-4, the V gene TRBV6-6; perhaps TRBD1 as D (6 bases). The CDR3 loop spans 15 amino acids. Germline CDR1 reads MNHNY; CDR2 reads SVGAGI (reference sequence). V was cut by 2 bases and J by 5 bases, with 12 bases left in between. CDR3 protein: CASSYGDRQNEKLFF. The CDR3 region has the DNA TGTGCCAGCAGTTACGGCGACAGGCAAAATGAAAAACTGTTTTTT.

The V call is TRBV5-1, the J call TRBJ1-5, with a possible D match to TRBD1 (5 bases). This CDR3 has 15 residues. Germline V gene data show CDR1 as SGHRS and CDR2 as YFSETQ. V lost 2 bases and J lost 0, with 9 bases in between. The CDR3: CASSLVDSSNQPQHF. As DNA, the CDR3 is TGCGCCAGCAGCTTAGTCGACAGTAGCAATCAGCCCCAGCATTTT.

The V and J genes are TRBV19 and TRBJ1-1; D is uncertain. Germline lookup yields CDR1 LNHDA and CDR2 SQIVND (reference sequence). This CDR3 is 13 amino acids long. The V end lost 5 bases, the J end lost 6 bases, and 13 bases lay between the germline ends. The CDR3 spells CASSPYISPEAFF. CDR3 bases: TGTGCCAGTAGTCCCTATATTTCTCCTGAAGCTTTCTTT.

This chain links TRBV12-3 or TRBV12-4 with TRBJ1-4, with 7 bases aligning to TRBD1. This CDR3 comprises 11 residues. V lost 5 bases to trimming and J lost 10 bases; unmatched junction nucleotides: 1. The CDR3 loop reads CASSPGGKLFF. CDR3 DNA sequence: TGTGCCAGCAGTCCAGGGGGAAAACTGTTTTTT.

The rearrangement uses TRBV28 and TRBJ2-7; D possibly corresponds to TRBD2 (6 bases). V gave up 3 bases and J gave up 6 bases, with 12 bases separating them. The germline V gene encodes CDR1 MDHEN and CDR2 SYDVKM. The CDR3 is 13 residues long. The CDR3 protein is CASSFGGAAEQYF. For the CDR3, the DNA is TGTGCCAGCAGTTTTGGCGGGGCCGCCGAGCAGTACTTC.

This clone was seen just once. V gene TRBV27 combines with J gene TRBJ1-5; D is ambiguous. The V end was cut by 6 bases, the J end by 0 bases, with 9 bases between. The CDR3 is 14 residues long. Germline CDR1 reads MNHEY; CDR2 reads SMNVEV (reference sequence). CDR3 protein: CASSSLRSNQPQHF. CDR3 sequence (DNA): TGTGCCAGCAGCTCCTTACGTAGCAATCAGCCCCAGCATTTT.

The rearrangement joins TRBV18 to TRBJ2-1; possibly TRBD1 or TRBD2 for D (6 bases each). The CDR3 runs to 14 residues. The V and J ends lost 1 base and 9 bases respectively, with 13 bases between them. Germline CDR1 and CDR2: KGHSH and LQKENI. The CDR3: CASSPLQGGGEQFF. The CDR3 DNA follows: TGTGCCAGCTCACCACTACAGGGAGGTGGTGAGCAGTTCTTC.

The V gene is TRBV11-2, the J gene TRBJ1-4; D gene uncertain. The CDR3 is 13 amino acids. Germline V CDR1 and CDR2: SGHAT, FQNNGV. The V end was cut by 1 base, the J end by 13 bases, with 13 bases between. The CDR3 region is CASSLGDPSLLFF. As DNA, the CDR3 is TGTGCCAGCAGCTTAGGAGATCCGAGCCTACTGTTTTTT. Full variable domain (missing parts from reference TRBV11-2 and TRBJ1-4): EAGVAQSPRYKIIEKRQSVAFWCNPISGHATLYWYQQILGQGPKLLIQFQNNGVVDDSQLPKDRFSAERLKGVDSTLKIQPAKLEDSAVYLCASSLGDPSLLFFGSGTQLSVL.

This chain connects TRBV3-1 (or the pseudogene TRBV3-2) to TRBJ1-6, with D possibly matching TRBD1 (5 bases). Trimming took off 1 base at V and 10 bases at J, with 14 bases between the two ends. The CDR3 runs 15 residues. Germline-derived CDR1 and CDR2 are LGHDT and YNNKEL (reference sequence). The CDR3 DNA follows: TGTGCCAGCAGCCAAGGGTGGCAGGGAGCGTCACCCCTCCACTTT. Translation gives CASSQGWQGASPLHF.

This clone has a single count. The chain links TRBV19 to TRBJ1-2; weak D call: TRBD1 (5 bases). The V and J ends lost 1 base and 4 bases respectively, with 13 bases between them. The germline gives CDR1 LNHDA, CDR2 SQIVND (reference sequence). The length of the CDR3 is 15 residues. DNA of the CDR3: TGTGCCAGTAGTATAGCTCCGGGACGGGTCTATGGCTACACCTTC. Translated: CASSIAPGRVYGYTF. Full variable domain (outside the CDR3, taken from reference TRBV19 and TRBJ1-2): DGGITQSPKYLFRKEGQNVTLSCEQNLNHDAMYWYRQDPGQGLRLIYYSQIVNDFQKGDIAEGYSVSREKKESFPLTVTSAQKNPTAFYLCASSIAPGRVYGYTFGSGTRLTVV.

CDR3 residues: CASRRGQGDYGYTF. The CDR3 DNA reads as TGCGCCAGCAGAAGAGGACAGGGCGACTATGGCTACACCTTC. The rearrangement links TRBV5-1 to TRBJ1-2, with TRBD1 identical over 8 bases. V shed 5 bases and J 3 bases; nucleotides not matched to a gene: 6. The germline gives CDR1 SGHRS, CDR2 YFSETQ. This CDR3 contains 14 residues.

This rearrangement joins TRBV12-3 or TRBV12-4 to TRBJ1-5; 8 bases match TRBD1. V was clipped by 5 bases and J by 6 bases; unmatched bases: 3. The CDR3 totals 13 residues. The CDR3 DNA is TGTGCCAGCAGTACGGACAGGGTTCAGCCCCAGCATTTT. It is translated as CASSTDRVQPQHF.

The rearrangement joins TRBV2 to TRBJ2-5; 10 bases are a match to TRBD2. Trimming cost V 4 bases and J 2 bases; bases outside gene matches: 4. This CDR3 is 15 amino acids long. Germline CDR1 is SNHLY and CDR2 is FYNNEI. The DNA for the CDR3 is TGTGCCAGCAGTGGATCTAGCGGGAGACAAGAGACCCAGTACTTC. It is translated as CASSGSSGRQETQYF.

The chain combines TRBV28 with TRBJ1-1; unclear D gene. The germline V gene has CDR1 MDHEN and CDR2 SYDVKM. Trimming removed 5 bases from V and 2 bases from J, with 15 bases in between. This CDR3 spans 15 amino acids. The CDR3 is CASSKFFGVNTEAFF. In nucleotides, the CDR3 is TGTGCCAGCAGTAAGTTTTTTGGGGTCAACACTGAAGCTTTCTTT. The full variable domain, with the rest looked up from reference TRBV28 and TRBJ1-1, is DVKVTQSSRYLVKRTGEKVFLECVQDMDHENMFWYRQDPGLGLRLIYFSYDVKMKEKGDIPEGYSVSREKKERFSLILESASTNQTSMYLCASSKFFGVNTEAFFGQGTRLTVV.

The chain employs TRBV25-1 and TRBJ2-2; no firm D call. This CDR3 comprises 15 residues. The V and J ends lost 1 base and 8 bases respectively, with 14 bases between them. CDR1 MGHDK and CDR2 SYGVNS come from the germline V gene. CDR3 coding DNA: TGTGCCAGCAGTGAATCTAAACCCTTCGGGGGGGAGCTGTTTTTT. Translating gives CASSESKPFGGELFF.

The chain joins TRBV5-6 to TRBJ2-5; D remains ambiguous. With 4 bases removed from V and 4 bases from J, the gap between germline ends came to 11 bases. Germline lookup yields CDR1 SGHDT and CDR2 YYEEEE. This CDR3 contains 13 residues. CDR3 nucleotide sequence: TGTGCCAGCAGCCCCGGAAGGAGAGAGACCCAGTACTTC. Its translation is CASSPGRRETQYF. Complete variable domain (other parts from reference TRBV5-6 and TRBJ2-5): DAGVTQSPTHLIKTRGQQVTLRCSPKSGHDTVSWYQQALGQGPQFIFQYYEEEERQRGNFPDRFSGHQFPNYSSELNVNALLLGDSALYLCASSPGRRETQYFGPGTRLLVL.

V usage is TRBV28 and J usage is TRBJ2-7; 9 bases fit TRBD1. The CDR3 length is 15 residues. CDR1 and CDR2 from the germline V gene are MDHEN and SYDVKM. V shed 2 bases, J shed 0 bases, and the junction held 2 bases outside the gene matches. Here the CDR3 reads CASSLTGGPSYEQYF. The CDR3 coding sequence is TGTGCCAGCAGTTTAACAGGGGGCCCCTCCTACGAGCAGTACTTC.

The chain employs TRBV27 and TRBJ1-5, with TRBD1 matching 7 bases. V shed 4 bases and J 0 bases; nucleotides not matched to a gene: 12. The CDR3 has 18 residues. Germline-derived CDR1 and CDR2 are MNHEY and SMNVEV (reference sequence). CDR3 residues: CASSSTLRDRYSNQPQHF. CDR3 DNA: TGTGCCAGCAGTTCCACACTCCGGGACAGATATAGCAATCAGCCCCAGCATTTT.